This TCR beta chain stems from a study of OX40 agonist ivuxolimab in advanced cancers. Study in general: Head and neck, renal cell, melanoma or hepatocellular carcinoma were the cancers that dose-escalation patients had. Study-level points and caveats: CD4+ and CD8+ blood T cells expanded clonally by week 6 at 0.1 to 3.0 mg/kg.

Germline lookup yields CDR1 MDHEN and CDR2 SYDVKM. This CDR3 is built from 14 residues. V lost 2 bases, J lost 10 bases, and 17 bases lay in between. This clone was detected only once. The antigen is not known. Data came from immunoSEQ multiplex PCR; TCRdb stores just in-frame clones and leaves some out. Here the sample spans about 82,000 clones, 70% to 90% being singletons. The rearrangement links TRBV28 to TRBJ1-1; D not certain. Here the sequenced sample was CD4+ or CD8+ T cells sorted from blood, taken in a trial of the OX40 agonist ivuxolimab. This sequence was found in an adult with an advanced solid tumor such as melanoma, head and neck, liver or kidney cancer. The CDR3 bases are TGTGCCAGCAGTTTAGGAAATAGAAGGAACGCAGCTTTCTTT. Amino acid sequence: CASSLGNRRNAAFF.